This T cell receptor beta chain was found in a study of CD8 T cells in ankylosing spondylitis. The study's findings and limits: Seemingly distinctive of ankylosing spondylitis blood was a TCR beta motif formed by eight highly homologous variants.

V lost 0 bases, J lost 7 bases, and 11 bases lay in between. This CDR3 comprises 14 residues. From germline, CDR1 is SGHKS and CDR2 YYEKEE (reference sequence). TCRdb recomputed calls from the 5' RACE reads with MiXCR, one row per CDR3 protein. Of some 840,000 distinct CDR3 sequences in the sample, approximately 10% are singletons; the top ten hold 0.51%. Remarks on this clonotype: Antigen specificity is unknown.

This TCR was sampled from a male donor with ankylosing spondylitis. The chain employs TRBV5-5 and TRBJ2-1; D tentatively reads TRBD1 or TRBD2 (6 bases each). Source material: blood, either unsorted or a sorted T cell fraction (not recorded which). For the CDR3, the DNA is TGTGCCAGCAGCTTGGTATGGGGGGCGAATGAGCAGTTCTTC. Its translation: CASSLVWGANEQFF.